This T cell receptor beta chain was sequenced during a study of T cell repertoires in cytomegalovirus infection. In the study overall: Used in the study were CMV epitopes, some recently identified and HLA-C-restricted, others well-studied and HLA-B-restricted. General study results and limits: In two of eight donors, the top clonotype was HLA-C-restricted CMV-specific. Of the TCR beta families, the public ones yielded a cumulative frequency that identified carriers of CMV plus the relevant HLA.

This clonotype was counted between two and nine times. Its target is unknown. MiXCR, run by TCRdb on the reads, gives a single entry per CDR3 protein. Of about 360,000 distinct CDR3 sequences in the sample, approximately 35% were seen once. From germline, CDR1 is KGHDR and CDR2 SFDVKD. The CDR3 runs to 16 residues. Germline trimming cut 0 bases from V and 4 bases from J; bases unmatched to any gene: 4. The source material was cultured PBMCs, sampled from culture after CMV antigen stimulation. The chain joins TRBV24-1 to TRBJ2-5; 10 bases match TRBD1. This receptor was taken from a human donor in good health (CMV status not recorded). Some clones in this sample may be carry-over from other donors' samples. In DNA form, the CDR3 reads TGTGCCACCAGTGATTTGGGGACAGGGGAGCGAGAGACCCAGTACTTC. Amino acids: CATSDLGTGERETQYF.